One sample yielded the 8 T cell receptor beta chains listed below, sequenced in a study of cytomegalovirus exposure and HLA in healthy donors. The PCR employed 60 Vbeta primers together with 13 Jbeta primers. Repertoires were generated with immunoSEQ multiplex PCR, while TCRdb's copy carries only in-frame clones and drops some. The sample holds fewer than 110,000 clones, 65% to 80% seen once. Sequenced: PBMCs. The source is a woman in her thirties or forties in good health and CMV-seronegative.

The CDR3 here is CAWSVDRGARSNQPQHF. The DNA of the CDR3 is TGTGCCTGGAGTGTGGACAGGGGAGCACGAAGCAATCAGCCCCAGCATTTT. The rearrangement joins TRBV30 to TRBJ1-5; TRBD1 agrees at 9 bases. Germline V gene data show CDR1 as GTSNPN and CDR2 as SVGIG (reference sequence). This CDR3 contains 17 residues. After removal of 0 bases from V and 1 base from J, the junction contained 7 bases not matched to a gene.

For the CDR3, the DNA is TGTGCCAGCAGCCGTACCGGGACTCGATCCTACGAGCAGTACTTC. It yields the protein CASSRTGTRSYEQYF. V and J are TRBV7-8 and TRBJ2-7; tentatively, D is TRBD2 (6 bases). The CDR3 totals 15 residues. The germline V and J ends were trimmed by 5 bases and 1 base, with 15 bases remaining between them. Per germline, CDR1 SGHVS and CDR2 FQNEAQ.

This clone appeared a single time. This chain joins TRBV6-6 and TRBJ1-5; D may be TRBD1 (6 bases). The ends were cut back, 2 bases at V and 2 bases at J, with 13 bases in the middle. Germline V gene lookup returns CDR1 MNHNY and CDR2 SVGAGI (reference sequence). CDR3 length: 16 residues. The CDR3 DNA follows: TGTGCCAGCAGTTACGTCGGGGGGCGAGGCAATCAGCCCCAGCATTTT. This translates into CASSYVGGRGNQPQHF.

J is TRBJ2-1 and V is TRBV28, with 7 bases matching TRBD2. V lost 6 bases and J lost 6; bases outside the gene matches: 8. The CDR3 is 14 residues long. Germline lookup yields CDR1 MDHEN and CDR2 SYDVKM. CDR3 protein: CASSPPAGVNEQFF. The DNA for the CDR3 is TGTGCCAGCAGCCCCCCGGCGGGGGTCAATGAGCAGTTCTTC.

Concerning this clone itself: Within the sample, other DNA sequences also encode this same CDR3. This chain connects TRBV11-2 to TRBJ1-1; D is undetermined. The ends were cut back, 3 bases at V and 2 bases at J, with 7 bases in the middle. Germline V lookup: CDR1 SGHAT, CDR2 FQNNGV. The CDR3 is made up of 13 amino acids. Written as DNA, the CDR3 is TGTGCCAGCAGCTTGAGGGAAAACACTGAAGCTTTCTTT. Its translation: CASSLRENTEAFF.

V and J are TRBV27 and TRBJ2-7; 8 positions match TRBD2. The trim removed 6 bases at V and 3 bases at J, leaving 7 bases unmatched. Germline V gene sequence: CDR1 MNHEY, CDR2 SMNVEV (reference sequence). The CDR3 has 14 amino acids. This chain's CDR3 is CASSYTGTSYEQYF. The CDR3 region has the DNA TGTGCCAGCAGCTATACCGGGACTAGCTACGAGCAGTACTTC.

This chain joins TRBV18 and TRBJ2-1; TRBD2 might be the D (6 bases). The CDR3 loop spans 15 amino acids. Germline V gives CDR1 KGHSH, CDR2 LQKENI. V lost 1 base and J lost 1, with 8 bases in between. This CDR3 is CASSPLRDSYNEQFF. The DNA for the CDR3 is TGTGCCAGCTCACCACTGCGGGATTCCTACAATGAGCAGTTCTTC.

The chain has TRBV30 and TRBJ1-6, with D uncertain. V lost 2 bases, J lost 9 bases, and 14 bases lay in between. The length of the CDR3 is 14 residues. CDR1 is GTSNPN and CDR2 is SVGIG in the germline V gene (reference sequence). In nucleotides, the CDR3 is TGTGCCTGGAGTCACCAGAGTCGGGTTTCACCCCTCCACTTT. Its translation is CAWSHQSRVSPLHF. The full variable domain, its missing parts supplied by reference TRBV30 and TRBJ1-6, is SQTIHQWPATLVQPVGSPLSLECTVEGTSNPNLYWYRQAAGRGLQLLFYSVGIGQISSEVPQNLSASRPQDRQFILSSKKLLLSDSGFYLCAWSHQSRVSPLHFGNGTRLTVT.